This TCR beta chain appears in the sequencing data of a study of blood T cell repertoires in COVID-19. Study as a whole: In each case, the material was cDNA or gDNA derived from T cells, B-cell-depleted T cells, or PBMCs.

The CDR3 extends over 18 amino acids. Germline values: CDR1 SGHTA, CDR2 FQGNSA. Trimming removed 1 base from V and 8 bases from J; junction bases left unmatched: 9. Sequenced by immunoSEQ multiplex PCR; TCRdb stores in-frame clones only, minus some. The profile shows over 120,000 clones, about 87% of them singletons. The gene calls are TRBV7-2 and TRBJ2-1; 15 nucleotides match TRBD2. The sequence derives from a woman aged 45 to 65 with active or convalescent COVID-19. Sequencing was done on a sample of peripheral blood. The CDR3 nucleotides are TGTGCCAGCAGCTTAGGGGCGGGACTAGCGGGGGGCCTCCATGAGCAGTTCTTC. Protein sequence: CASSLGAGLAGGLHEQFF.